The present T cell receptor (beta chain) was sequenced within a study of kidney transplant recipient with SARS-CoV-2 infection. In regard to this clonotype: A clone one base away is much larger, so this may be a read error.

Germline CDR1 reads SGHVS; CDR2 reads FNYEAQ. The CDR3 contains 13 residues. A single record per CDR3 protein comes from TCRdb applying MiXCR to the reads. Of under 300,000 distinct CDR3 sequences listed, less than 35% are singletons. The receptor was derived from a male patient in his thirties who had COVID-19 and was a kidney transplant recipient. The T cells may partly be graft donor cells. This chain uses TRBV7-6 with TRBJ1-1; D gene uncertain. The material sequenced was a blood sample, taken at baseline and between days 110 and 120 from a kidney transplant recipient. The CDR3 loop reads CASTQDLGTEASF. CDR3 coding DNA: TGTGCCAGCACCCAAGACCTTGGCACTGAAGCTTCCTTT.